This T cell receptor beta chain was captured in a study of cytomegalovirus exposure and HLA in healthy donors. With 60 Vbeta and 13 Jbeta primers, the PCR was carried out. Using immunoSEQ multiplex PCR, the repertoire was profiled, and TCRdb retains in-frame clones only, with some absent. The data hold 150,000 or so clones, with more than 75% observed a single time. J lost 9 bases, V lost 6 bases, and 13 bases had no gene match. The germline CDR1 and CDR2 sequences are LNHDA and SQIVND (reference sequence). There are 16 residues in the CDR3. What was sequenced was PBMCs. The TCR was taken from a woman between 18 and 29 years old in good health and CMV-seronegative. The J gene is TRBJ2-1, the V gene TRBV19, with TRBD2 identical over 11 bases. The CDR3 nucleotides read TGTGCCAGTAGACGCCCAACTAGCGGGGGAAGCTTTGAGCAGTTCTTC. Translating gives CASRRPTSGGSFEQFF.